This T cell receptor beta chain was identified in a study of blood T cell repertoires in COVID-19. Study details: The analysed material was cDNA or gDNA that came from T cells, B-cell-depleted T cells, or PBMCs.

From germline, CDR1 is LNHNV and CDR2 YYDKDF (reference sequence). There are 14 residues in the CDR3. Between the trimmed V and J ends, which lost 8 bases and 4 bases, there was a span of 17 bases. The data were produced by immunoSEQ multiplex PCR, yet TCRdb's version contains in-frame clones alone and is incomplete. The repertoire holds a few hundred thousand clones, with around 84% as singletons. The TCR sequence derives from a man aged 25 to 45 with acute COVID-19. This chain connects TRBV15 to TRBJ1-1; tentatively, D is TRBD1 (5 bases). Material for sequencing was PBMCs or T cells enriched from blood (not recorded which). The CDR3: CATQSAGRGTEAFF. CDR3 in DNA: TGTGCCACCCAATCGGCAGGGCGAGGCACTGAAGCTTTCTTT.